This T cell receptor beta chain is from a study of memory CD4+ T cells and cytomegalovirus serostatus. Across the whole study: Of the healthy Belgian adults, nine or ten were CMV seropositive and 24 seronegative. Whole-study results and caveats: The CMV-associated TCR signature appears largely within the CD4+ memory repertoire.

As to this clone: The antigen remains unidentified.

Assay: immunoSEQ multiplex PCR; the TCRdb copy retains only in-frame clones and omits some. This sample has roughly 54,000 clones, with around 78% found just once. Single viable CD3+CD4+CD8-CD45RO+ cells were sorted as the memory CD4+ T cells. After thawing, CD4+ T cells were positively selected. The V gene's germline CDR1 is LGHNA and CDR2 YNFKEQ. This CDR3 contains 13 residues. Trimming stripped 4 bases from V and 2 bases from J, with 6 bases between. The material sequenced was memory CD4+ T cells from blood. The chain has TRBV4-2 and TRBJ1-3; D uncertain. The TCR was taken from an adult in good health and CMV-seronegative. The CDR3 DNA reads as TGTGCCAGCAGCCTAGAGGCTGGAAACACCATATATTTT. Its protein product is CASSLEAGNTIYF.